This T cell receptor (beta chain) stems from a study of preoperative IRX-2 immunotherapy in early breast cancer. Sequencing was performed with immunoSEQ multiplex PCR; in TCRdb, only in-frame clones are kept and a portion is missing. The sample comprises approximately 24,000 clones, around nine tenths of which are singletons, and over 25% rests with the top ten. Documented treatment: preoperative locoregional IRX-2 cytokine immunotherapy. This phase Ib study tested locoregional IRX-2 cytokine immunotherapy given before surgery. This clone was recorded once. This CDR3 is 16 amino acids long. Germline lookup yields CDR1 MDHEN and CDR2 SYDVKM. Trimming cost V 3 bases and J 2 bases, with 15 bases left between them.

Sample: tumor tissue, taken after IRX-2 immunotherapy. The chain has TRBV28 and TRBJ2-3, with D possibly TRBD1 on 5 matching bases. The receptor was derived from a human donor with breast cancer. The CDR3 protein is CASSFFWQGDTDTQYF. The CDR3 coding sequence is TGTGCCAGCAGTTTCTTTTGGCAGGGTGACACAGATACGCAGTATTTT.